This is a list of T cell receptor beta chains from one sample in a study of OX40 agonist ivuxolimab in advanced cancers. Assay: immunoSEQ multiplex PCR; the TCRdb copy retains only in-frame clones and omits some. The data show about 76,000 clones, with around nine tenths seen just once and roughly 2.4% held by the top ten. The material was CD4+ or CD8+ T cells sorted from blood, obtained in a trial of the OX40 agonist ivuxolimab. Receptors were obtained from an adult with an advanced solid tumor such as melanoma, head and neck, liver or kidney cancer. The CDR3 runs from the conserved cysteine through the conserved F or W. D genes are given only for firm matches. For some rows the clone size is stated as once, few or many, or as a class when expanded; others skip it.

d_gene: .; abundance: .; j_gene: TRBJ1-4; v_gene: TRBV7-6; CDR3aa: CASSLAGGLGEKLFF; CDR3nt: TGTGCCAGCAGCTTAGCCGGGGGGCTTGGTGAAAAACTGTTTTTT
d_gene: .; abundance: .; j_gene: TRBJ2-3; v_gene: TRBV9; CDR3aa: CASSVTYTPTDTQYF; CDR3nt: TGTGCCAGCAGCGTAACGTATACACCCACAGATACGCAGTATTTT
d_gene: .; abundance: few; j_gene: TRBJ1-2; v_gene: TRBV7-2; CDR3aa: CASNQDPNYGYTF; CDR3nt: TGTGCCAGCAACCAGGACCCTAACTATGGCTACACCTTC
d_gene: .; abundance: .; j_gene: TRBJ1-6; v_gene: TRBV10-1; CDR3aa: CASNKGWNNSPLHF; CDR3nt: TGCGCCAGCAATAAGGGATGGAATAATTCACCCCTCCACTTT
d_gene: TRBD1; abundance: .; j_gene: TRBJ2-3; v_gene: TRBV7-8; CDR3aa: CASSSQQGATDTQYF; CDR3nt: TGTGCCAGCAGCTCCCAACAGGGGGCCACAGATACGCAGTATTTT
d_gene: .; abundance: .; j_gene: TRBJ2-4; v_gene: TRBV5-1; CDR3aa: CASSTYTGNIQYF; CDR3nt: TGCGCCAGCAGCACCTACACAGGGAACATTCAGTACTTC
d_gene: .; abundance: .; j_gene: TRBJ2-3; v_gene: TRBV4-3; CDR3aa: CASSQNWLQESTDTQYF; CDR3nt: TGCGCCAGCAGCCAAAATTGGCTCCAGGAAAGCACAGATACGCAGTATTTT
d_gene: .; abundance: .; j_gene: TRBJ2-6; v_gene: TRBV30; CDR3aa: CAWSVRGANVLTF; CDR3nt: TGTGCCTGGAGTGTACGAGGGGCCAACGTCCTGACTTTC
d_gene: .; abundance: .; j_gene: TRBJ1-1; v_gene: TRBV30; CDR3aa: CAWSLLENTEAFF; CDR3nt: TGTGCCTGGAGTTTATTGGAGAACACTGAAGCTTTCTTT
d_gene: .; abundance: .; j_gene: TRBJ1-4; v_gene: TRBV2; CDR3aa: CASILDRYNEKLFF; CDR3nt: TGTGCCAGCATCTTAGACAGATATAATGAAAAACTGTTTTTT
d_gene: .; abundance: .; j_gene: TRBJ2-5; v_gene: TRBV6-1; CDR3aa: CASSSGTVTRETQYF; CDR3nt: TGTGCCAGCAGTTCGGGGACGGTCACTAGGGAGACCCAGTACTTC
d_gene: .; abundance: .; j_gene: TRBJ2-6; v_gene: TRBV5-1; CDR3aa: CASSFDSSGANVLTF; CDR3nt: TGCGCCAGCAGCTTCGACAGCTCTGGGGCCAACGTCCTGACTTTC
d_gene: .; abundance: .; j_gene: TRBJ1-2; v_gene: TRBV18; CDR3aa: CASSPVQGYGYTF; CDR3nt: TGTGCCAGCTCACCAGTTCAGGGCTATGGCTACACCTTC
d_gene: .; abundance: .; j_gene: TRBJ1-6; v_gene: TRBV28; CDR3aa: CASSLLGEGKASYNSPLHF; CDR3nt: TGTGCCAGCAGCCTCCTGGGGGAAGGCAAAGCATCCTATAATTCACCCCTCCACTTT
d_gene: .; abundance: .; j_gene: TRBJ1-3; v_gene: TRBV27; CDR3aa: CASSFSSGNTIYF; CDR3nt: TGTGCCAGCAGTTTCTCCTCTGGAAACACCATATATTTT
d_gene: .; abundance: .; j_gene: TRBJ1-5; v_gene: TRBV7-2; CDR3aa: CASSLLRDQPQHF; CDR3nt: TGTGCCAGCAGCTTACTTCGAGATCAGCCCCAGCATTTT
d_gene: TRBD1; abundance: once; j_gene: TRBJ2-3; v_gene: TRBV5-1; CDR3aa: CASSKLGQGGTDTQYF; CDR3nt: TGCGCCAGCAGCAAATTGGGACAGGGAGGCACAGATACGCAGTATTTT
d_gene: .; abundance: .; j_gene: TRBJ1-5; v_gene: TRBV7-6; CDR3aa: CASSTGSRDQPQHF; CDR3nt: TGTGCCAGCAGCACCGGGAGCCGGGATCAGCCCCAGCATTTT
d_gene: TRBD1; abundance: .; j_gene: TRBJ2-1; v_gene: TRBV7-3; CDR3aa: CASSAQGAGPYNEQFF; CDR3nt: TGTGCCAGCAGCGCTCAGGGGGCCGGACCCTACAATGAGCAGTTCTTC
d_gene: .; abundance: few; j_gene: TRBJ1-5; v_gene: TRBV2; CDR3aa: CASSVDSNQPQHF; CDR3nt: TGTGCCAGCAGTGTGGATAGCAATCAGCCCCAGCATTTT
d_gene: TRBD1; abundance: .; j_gene: TRBJ1-1; v_gene: TRBV5-1; CDR3aa: CASSPETGSNTEAFF; CDR3nt: TGCGCCAGCAGCCCCGAGACAGGGTCGAACACTGAAGCTTTCTTT
d_gene: TRBD2; abundance: .; j_gene: TRBJ2-3; v_gene: TRBV4-2; CDR3aa: CASSLTRGSGISTDTQYF; CDR3nt: TGTGCCAGCAGCCTGACCCGGGGTAGCGGGATCAGCACAGATACGCAGTATTTT
d_gene: TRBD1; abundance: .; j_gene: TRBJ2-7; v_gene: TRBV27; CDR3aa: CASAKDRGLTYEQYF; CDR3nt: TGTGCCAGCGCCAAAGACAGGGGTCTAACCTACGAGCAGTACTTC
d_gene: TRBD1; abundance: .; j_gene: TRBJ2-5; v_gene: TRBV6-1; CDR3aa: CASRDRAKEETQYF; CDR3nt: TGTGCCAGCAGAGACAGGGCGAAGGAAGAGACCCAGTACTTC
d_gene: .; abundance: .; j_gene: TRBJ2-2; v_gene: TRBV6-5; CDR3aa: CASSYSEAGELFF; CDR3nt: TGTGCCAGCAGTTACTCGGAGGCCGGGGAGCTGTTTTTT
d_gene: .; abundance: .; j_gene: TRBJ2-6; v_gene: TRBV29-1; CDR3aa: CSVDEALGDSGANVLTF; CDR3nt: TGCAGCGTTGATGAAGCCCTGGGGGACTCTGGGGCCAACGTCCTGACTTTC
d_gene: .; abundance: .; j_gene: TRBJ1-1; v_gene: TRBV23-1; CDR3aa: CASSPRGGGRETEAFF; CDR3nt: TGCGCCAGCAGTCCCCGCGGCGGGGGGAGGGAGACTGAAGCTTTCTTT
d_gene: TRBD1; abundance: .; j_gene: TRBJ1-5; v_gene: TRBV2; CDR3aa: CASRAGGQGHQPQHF; CDR3nt: TGTGCCAGCAGGGCAGGGGGACAGGGGCATCAGCCCCAGCATTTT
d_gene: .; abundance: .; j_gene: TRBJ2-1; v_gene: TRBV27; CDR3aa: CASSFRALLGPPNEQFF; CDR3nt: TGTGCCAGCAGTTTCAGAGCGCTCCTAGGTCCGCCCAATGAGCAGTTCTTC
d_gene: .; abundance: .; j_gene: TRBJ2-3; v_gene: TRBV7-2; CDR3aa: CASSVIGTQGYF; CDR3nt: TGTGCCAGCAGCGTCATCGGTACGCAGGGGTATTTT
d_gene: .; abundance: few; j_gene: TRBJ1-2; v_gene: TRBV2; CDR3aa: CASTRGGVGYTF; CDR3nt: TGTGCCAGCACCCGAGGAGGGGTTGGCTACACCTTC
d_gene: .; abundance: .; j_gene: TRBJ2-7; v_gene: TRBV7-9; CDR3aa: CASSSSGTYEQYF; CDR3nt: TGTGCCAGCAGCTCATCCGGGACCTACGAGCAGTACTTC
d_gene: .; abundance: .; j_gene: TRBJ1-1; v_gene: TRBV6-1; CDR3aa: CASSERGGVAFF; CDR3nt: TGTGCCAGCAGTGAGAGGGGGGGAGTAGCTTTCTTT
d_gene: .; abundance: .; j_gene: TRBJ2-5; v_gene: TRBV6-5; CDR3aa: CASSKHSAQETQYF; CDR3nt: TGTGCCAGCAGTAAACACAGCGCCCAAGAGACCCAGTACTTC
d_gene: .; abundance: .; j_gene: TRBJ2-5; v_gene: TRBV12-5; CDR3aa: CASGLGSPQETQYF; CDR3nt: TGTGCTAGTGGATTGGGGTCCCCCCAAGAGACCCAGTACTTC
d_gene: TRBD2; abundance: once; j_gene: TRBJ2-1; v_gene: TRBV7-6; CDR3aa: CASSLEFGRVPIVTSSYNEQFF; CDR3nt: TGTGCCAGCAGCTTAGAGTTTGGGAGGGTCCCGATTGTGACCAGCTCCTACAATGAGCAGTTCTTC
d_gene: .; abundance: .; j_gene: TRBJ1-1; v_gene: TRBV7-2; CDR3aa: CASSPGAVWGEAFF; CDR3nt: TGTGCCAGCAGCCCAGGGGCTGTGTGGGGGGAAGCTTTCTTT
d_gene: .; abundance: .; j_gene: TRBJ1-1; v_gene: TRBV5-1; CDR3aa: CASSLLPGEAFF; CDR3nt: TGCGCCAGCAGCTTGTTACCAGGGGAAGCTTTCTTT
d_gene: .; abundance: .; j_gene: TRBJ2-2; v_gene: TRBV5-4; CDR3aa: CASSLAGNTGELFF; CDR3nt: TGTGCCAGCAGCTTGGCAGGGAACACCGGGGAGCTGTTTTTT
d_gene: TRBD1; abundance: .; j_gene: TRBJ1-2; v_gene: TRBV30; CDR3aa: CAWSVVGGGGGYTF; CDR3nt: TGTGCCTGGAGTGTGGTTGGAGGGGGCGGCGGCTACACCTTC
d_gene: .; abundance: .; j_gene: TRBJ2-4; v_gene: TRBV23-1; CDR3aa: CASSSRLLKNIQYF; CDR3nt: TGCGCCAGTTCCTCGCGCCTACTAAAAAACATTCAGTACTTC
d_gene: .; abundance: .; j_gene: TRBJ1-4; v_gene: TRBV4-3; CDR3aa: CASSSQQGGGGKLFF; CDR3nt: TGCGCCAGCAGCTCGCAACAGGGAGGGGGGGGAAAACTGTTTTTT
d_gene: .; abundance: .; j_gene: TRBJ2-6; v_gene: TRBV11-3; CDR3aa: CASSPGAPGANVLTF; CDR3nt: TGTGCCAGCAGCCCAGGGGCCCCTGGGGCCAACGTCCTGACTTTC
d_gene: TRBD1; abundance: .; j_gene: TRBJ1-2; v_gene: TRBV19; CDR3aa: CASSPTGARNYGYTF; CDR3nt: TGTGCCAGTAGTCCGACAGGGGCCCGAAACTATGGCTACACCTTC
d_gene: TRBD1; abundance: .; j_gene: TRBJ1-4; v_gene: TRBV5-6; CDR3aa: CASSSDRGATNEKLFF; CDR3nt: TGTGCCAGCAGCTCCGACAGGGGAGCAACTAATGAAAAACTGTTTTTT
d_gene: .; abundance: .; j_gene: TRBJ1-2; v_gene: TRBV28; CDR3aa: CASNPIGAIRGYTF; CDR3nt: TGTGCCAGCAATCCGATCGGGGCTATACGGGGCTACACCTTC
d_gene: .; abundance: .; j_gene: TRBJ2-5; v_gene: TRBV9; CDR3aa: CASSLYGRETQYF; CDR3nt: TGTGCCAGCAGCTTATACGGGCGCGAGACCCAGTACTTC
d_gene: TRBD1; abundance: .; j_gene: TRBJ2-7; v_gene: TRBV2; CDR3aa: CASSGTGGEQYF; CDR3nt: TGTGCCAGCAGTGGGACAGGGGGTGAGCAGTACTTC
d_gene: TRBD1; abundance: .; j_gene: TRBJ1-5; v_gene: TRBV7-2; CDR3aa: CASSSRTGMQPQHF; CDR3nt: TGTGCCAGCAGCTCCCGGACAGGGATGCAGCCCCAGCATTTT
d_gene: TRBD1; abundance: .; j_gene: TRBJ1-6; v_gene: TRBV6-5; CDR3aa: CASSSAGTGEGSPLHF; CDR3nt: TGTGCCAGCAGTTCCGCCGGGACAGGGGAAGGATCACCCCTCCACTTT
d_gene: TRBD2; abundance: .; j_gene: TRBJ2-5; v_gene: TRBV9; CDR3aa: CASSVEDSGGFGETQYF; CDR3nt: TGTGCCAGCAGCGTAGAAGATAGCGGGGGATTCGGGGAGACCCAGTACTTC
d_gene: TRBD1; abundance: .; j_gene: TRBJ1-3; v_gene: TRBV7-2; CDR3aa: CASSVGQPSSGNTIYF; CDR3nt: TGTGCCAGCAGCGTGGGACAGCCGAGCTCTGGAAACACCATATATTTT
d_gene: TRBD2; abundance: .; j_gene: TRBJ2-1; v_gene: TRBV25-1; CDR3aa: CASSEYASGGPEQFF; CDR3nt: TGTGCCAGCAGTGAATACGCTAGCGGGGGACCTGAGCAGTTCTTC
d_gene: .; abundance: few; j_gene: TRBJ1-2; v_gene: TRBV28; CDR3aa: CASSFTETHYGYTF; CDR3nt: TGTGCCAGCAGTTTTACGGAGACACACTATGGCTACACCTTC
d_gene: .; abundance: .; j_gene: TRBJ1-2; v_gene: TRBV5-4; CDR3aa: CASSPAPREGYGYTF; CDR3nt: TGCGCCAGCAGCCCAGCGCCGAGGGAGGGGTATGGCTACACCTTC
d_gene: TRBD1; abundance: .; j_gene: TRBJ1-2; v_gene: TRBV6-4; CDR3aa: CASSDSITGTRDRANYGYTF; CDR3nt: TGTGCCAGCAGTGACTCGATTACTGGTACGAGAGACAGGGCGAACTATGGCTACACCTTC
d_gene: TRBD1; abundance: once; j_gene: TRBJ1-2; v_gene: TRBV29-1; CDR3aa: CSVQSGQGSYTF; CDR3nt: TGCAGCGTCCAGAGCGGACAGGGAAGCTACACCTTC
d_gene: TRBD1; abundance: .; j_gene: TRBJ1-2; v_gene: TRBV5-1; CDR3aa: CASSSGQAYGYTF; CDR3nt: TGCGCCAGCAGCTCCGGACAGGCTTATGGCTACACCTTC
d_gene: .; abundance: .; j_gene: TRBJ2-4; v_gene: TRBV7-8; CDR3aa: CASSLSSTEHAKNIQYF; CDR3nt: TGTGCCAGCAGCTTGAGTAGTACAGAACATGCCAAAAACATTCAGTACTTC
d_gene: .; abundance: .; j_gene: TRBJ1-5; v_gene: TRBV5-1; CDR3aa: CASSLGVGYQPQHF; CDR3nt: TGCGCCAGCAGCTTGGGCGTGGGTTATCAGCCCCAGCATTTT